This T cell receptor (beta chain) was profiled in a study of shared clonotypes between healthy human individuals. The study's findings and limits: Rarefaction showed that sequencing of sorted subsets was incomplete (despite large depth). Sample collection involved blood only; tissue repertoires are likely different. Relative to clonotypes present in all four donors, those not shared had lower generation probabilities.

With respect to this clone: Antigen specificity is unknown.

As defined, naive CD8 cells were CD45RO-negative and positively selected for CCR7, with terminally differentiated effector memory CD45RA+ cells excluded. All the donors were Caucasian adults who lived in Nashville, Tennessee. V dropped 4 bases and J dropped 1 base, with 13 bases sitting between them. The CDR3 has 15 amino acids. Germline CDR1 SGDLS, CDR2 YYNGEE. This table comes from immunoSEQ multiplex PCR, and its TCRdb copy is limited to in-frame clones, with some not included. The table includes about 800,000 clones, 95% to 97% detected once. V is TRBV9 and J is TRBJ2-3; tentatively, D is TRBD1 or TRBD2 (5 bases each). The sequenced material came from naive CD8+ T cells sorted from blood. This sequence was found in a man aged 25-40 years in good health. CDR3 nucleotides: TGTGCCAGCAGCCGGGACGGAGATCGCACAGATACGCAGTATTTT. It is translated as CASSRDGDRTDTQYF.